This TCR beta chain was profiled in a study of T cells in Graves' hyperthyroidism and ophthalmopathy. Points on this clonotype: The antigen is not known.

CDR1 is SGHDT and CDR2 is YYEEEE in the germline V gene. The V gene lost 0 bases and the J gene lost 8 bases, with 6 bases spanning the gap. The CDR3 covers 12 residues. Findings and limits, study-wide: Blood held most thyroid clonotypes expanded above 0.001 frequency.

The TCR beta CDR3 regions underwent amplification using RNA transcripts as the source. When the TCR CDR3 underwent first-round RT-PCR, the HTBI primer set was used. TCRdb called the multiplex PCR reads again in MiXCR, with one record for every CDR3 protein. This table holds 530,000 or so distinct CDR3 sequences, approximately 25% found once. Patients with ophthalmopathy all had a Clinical Activity Score of at least 3, a NOSPECS grade of at least 4 and duration under 3 months. Clinical symptoms, serum thyroxine, TRAb, thyroid ultrasound and orbital computed tomography established diagnosis. PBMCs were collected from an approximately 10 ml volume of fresh peripheral blood.

This sequence joins TRBV5-6 and TRBJ1-5; D unclear. The specimen was blood. The TCR sequence derives from a woman younger than 45 with Graves' ophthalmopathy. CDR3 DNA sequence: TGTGCCAGCAGCTTGGTGAATGAGCCCCAGCATTTT. Protein: CASSLVNEPQHF.